The rows below give T cell receptor beta chains drawn from one sample of a study of T-cell memory formation after mild COVID-19. TCRdb passed the 5' RACE reads through MiXCR, listing each CDR3 protein once. The sample gives roughly 28,000 distinct CDR3 sequences, 9.5% to 15% of which show up once; over 12% is in the top ten. The sample was PBMCs or a T cell subset sorted from them (not recorded which). Every receptor here comes from an adult woman who had mild COVID-19 (a few samples of this study predate the infection). Cell type and time point are not known. Each CDR3 is given with its conserved first and last residue. A D gene is named only where the DNA matches it firmly. Clone size, where shown, is once, few, many, or a class for clones that have expanded.

abundance: many; j_gene: TRBJ1-2; len: 13; v_gene: TRBV2; d_gene: NA; CDR3aa: CASNQALGYGYTF; CDR3nt: TGTGCCAGCAACCAGGCCTTAGGCTATGGCTACACCTTC
abundance: many; j_gene: TRBJ2-7; len: 13; v_gene: TRBV6-1; d_gene: TRBD1; CDR3aa: CASSTGGGYEQYF; CDR3nt: TGTGCCAGCAGTACAGGGGGCGGCTACGAGCAGTACTTC
abundance: many; j_gene: TRBJ2-3; len: 14; v_gene: TRBV27; d_gene: TRBD1; CDR3aa: CASSRDRVIDTQYF; CDR3nt: TGTGCCAGCAGTCGGGACAGGGTGATAGATACGCAGTATTTT
abundance: many; j_gene: TRBJ1-1; len: 14; v_gene: TRBV4-2; d_gene: NA; CDR3aa: CASSRLGVNTEAFF; CDR3nt: TGTGCCAGCAGTCGTCTGGGGGTGAACACTGAAGCTTTCTTT
abundance: many; j_gene: TRBJ1-1; len: 13; v_gene: TRBV15; d_gene: NA; CDR3aa: CATSLTTNTEAFF; CDR3nt: TGTGCCACCAGCCTGACGACGAACACTGAAGCTTTCTTT
abundance: many; j_gene: TRBJ2-1; len: 18; v_gene: TRBV11-3; d_gene: TRBD2; CDR3aa: CASSLGVTSGRVYNEQFF; CDR3nt: TGTGCCAGCAGCTTAGGGGTGACTAGCGGGAGGGTCTACAATGAGCAGTTCTTC
abundance: NA; j_gene: TRBJ2-1; len: 15; v_gene: TRBV18; d_gene: TRBD2; CDR3aa: CASSPPGTSYNEQFF; CDR3nt: TGTGCCAGCTCACCCCCCGGGACTAGCTACAATGAGCAGTTCTTC
abundance: medium-sized; j_gene: TRBJ2-3; len: 19; v_gene: TRBV6-6; d_gene: NA; CDR3aa: CASSYSGGRGPASTDTQYF; CDR3nt: TGTGCCAGCAGTTACTCCGGGGGGCGCGGCCCCGCTAGCACAGATACGCAGTATTTT
abundance: many; j_gene: TRBJ1-1; len: 16; v_gene: TRBV11-2; d_gene: NA; CDR3aa: CASSLDLGRLITEAFF; CDR3nt: TGTGCCAGCAGCTTAGATTTAGGCAGGCTAATCACTGAAGCTTTCTTT
abundance: many; j_gene: TRBJ2-7; len: 11; v_gene: TRBV12-3/TRBV12-4; d_gene: NA; CDR3aa: CASSLSSEQYF; CDR3nt: TGTGCCAGCAGTCTGAGCAGTGAGCAGTACTTC
abundance: many; j_gene: TRBJ1-2; len: 17; v_gene: TRBV14; d_gene: NA; CDR3aa: CASSQVDAQGPNYGYTF; CDR3nt: TGTGCCAGCAGCCAAGTAGACGCCCAGGGGCCTAACTATGGCTACACCTTC
abundance: many; j_gene: TRBJ1-1; len: 14; v_gene: TRBV5-1; d_gene: NA; CDR3aa: CASMTGTVNTEAFF; CDR3nt: TGCGCCAGCATGACCGGGACGGTGAACACTGAAGCTTTCTTT
abundance: many; j_gene: TRBJ1-1; len: 13; v_gene: TRBV20-1; d_gene: TRBD1; CDR3aa: CSVPGQGNTEAFF; CDR3nt: TGCAGTGTTCCGGGACAGGGGAACACTGAAGCTTTCTTT
abundance: medium-sized; j_gene: TRBJ1-6; len: 16; v_gene: TRBV5-5; d_gene: NA; CDR3aa: CASSFGDSTYNSPLHF; CDR3nt: TGTGCCAGCAGCTTTGGGGATTCAACCTATAATTCACCCCTCCACTTT
abundance: many; j_gene: TRBJ1-2; len: 14; v_gene: TRBV20-1; d_gene: NA; CDR3aa: CSASPQDGLYGYTF; CDR3nt: TGCAGTGCTAGTCCCCAGGACGGCCTCTATGGCTACACCTTC
abundance: NA; j_gene: TRBJ2-3; len: 16; v_gene: TRBV7-8; d_gene: NA; CDR3aa: CASSPGEGLGTDTQYF; CDR3nt: TGTGCCAGCAGCCCGGGTGAGGGACTGGGCACAGATACGCAGTATTTT
abundance: many; j_gene: TRBJ2-1; len: 14; v_gene: TRBV20-1; d_gene: TRBD2; CDR3aa: CSARLADPWNEQFF; CDR3nt: TGCAGTGCTAGACTAGCGGATCCGTGGAATGAGCAGTTCTTC
abundance: many; j_gene: TRBJ2-3; len: 17; v_gene: TRBV29-1; d_gene: TRBD2; CDR3aa: CSVVRISGGFSTDTQYF; CDR3nt: TGCAGCGTTGTGCGTATTAGCGGGGGATTTAGCACAGATACGCAGTATTTT
abundance: medium-sized; j_gene: TRBJ2-3; len: 16; v_gene: TRBV7-9; d_gene: TRBD1; CDR3aa: CASSLGDRGATDTQYF; CDR3nt: TGTGCCAGCAGCCTCGGGGACAGGGGAGCGACAGATACGCAGTATTTT
abundance: NA; j_gene: TRBJ2-5; len: 14; v_gene: TRBV3-1; d_gene: NA; CDR3aa: CASSQGGSIETQYF; CDR3nt: TGTGCCAGCAGCCAAGGGGGCAGCATAGAGACCCAGTACTTC
abundance: many; j_gene: TRBJ2-6; len: 13; v_gene: TRBV7-9; d_gene: NA; CDR3aa: CASPTGEANVLTF; CDR3nt: TGTGCCAGCCCTACCGGGGAGGCCAACGTCCTGACTTTC
abundance: medium-sized; j_gene: TRBJ2-1; len: 16; v_gene: TRBV29-1; d_gene: TRBD2; CDR3aa: CSVGRLAIGGNNEQFF; CDR3nt: TGCAGCGTCGGCAGACTAGCGATAGGCGGGAACAATGAGCAGTTCTTC
abundance: many; j_gene: TRBJ2-7; len: 15; v_gene: TRBV6-1; d_gene: TRBD2; CDR3aa: CASIVESGGAYEQYF; CDR3nt: TGTGCCAGCATTGTAGAAAGCGGGGGGGCATACGAGCAGTACTTC
abundance: NA; j_gene: TRBJ2-1; len: 16; v_gene: TRBV7-9; d_gene: TRBD1; CDR3aa: CASSLPPGQESNEQFF; CDR3nt: TGTGCCAGCAGCTTACCCCCAGGACAGGAGTCAAATGAGCAGTTCTTC
abundance: many; j_gene: TRBJ2-7; len: 13; v_gene: TRBV5-4; d_gene: NA; CDR3aa: CASSLNGGYEQYF; CDR3nt: TGTGCCAGCAGCTTGAATGGGGGCTACGAGCAGTACTTC
abundance: many; j_gene: TRBJ2-7; len: 15; v_gene: TRBV11-2; d_gene: NA; CDR3aa: CASSIGAAEGHEQYF; CDR3nt: TGTGCCAGCAGCATTGGAGCGGCCGAGGGGCACGAGCAGTACTTC
abundance: many; j_gene: TRBJ1-2; len: 11; v_gene: TRBV5-6; d_gene: NA; CDR3aa: CASAGGFGYTF; CDR3nt: TGTGCCAGCGCGGGGGGATTCGGCTACACCTTC